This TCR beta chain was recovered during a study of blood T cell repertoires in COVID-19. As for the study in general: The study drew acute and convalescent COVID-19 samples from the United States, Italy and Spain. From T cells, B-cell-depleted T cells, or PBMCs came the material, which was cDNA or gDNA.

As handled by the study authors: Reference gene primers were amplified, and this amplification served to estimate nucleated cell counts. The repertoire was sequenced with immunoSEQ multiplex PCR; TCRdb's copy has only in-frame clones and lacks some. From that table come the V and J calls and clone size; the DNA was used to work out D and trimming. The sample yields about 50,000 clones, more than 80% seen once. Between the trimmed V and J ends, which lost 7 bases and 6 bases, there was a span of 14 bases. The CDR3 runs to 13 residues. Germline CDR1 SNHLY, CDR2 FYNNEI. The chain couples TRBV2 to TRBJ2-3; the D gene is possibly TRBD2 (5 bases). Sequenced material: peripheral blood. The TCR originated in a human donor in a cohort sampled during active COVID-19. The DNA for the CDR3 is TGTGCCAGCAAGGGAGCTCTTCCGGATACGCAGTATTTT. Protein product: CASKGALPDTQYF.